The present entry profiles one TCR beta chain with its context. The clone's antigen remains unknown. No base qualities exist here, and no much larger clone lies one base off it. This entry is derived from a study of T cells in tuberculosis (dated by TCRdb to between 2017 and 2018). Background for the entire study: In the study, CD1B tetramers and high-throughput TCR immunosequencing were combined to characterize T cells specific for the mycobacterial lipid antigen glucose monomycolate (GMM). With ten people per group, a South African clinical cohort compared IGRA-negative adolescents, IGRA-positive adolescents with latent tuberculosis, and adults with active tuberculosis.

The immunoSEQ multiplex PCR assay was used to generate TCR libraries, with TCR-beta and/or TCR-alpha/delta assays applied to each sample. The amplified TCR libraries were sequenced using the Illumina high-throughput platform. In the paper's pipeline: Clustering and dimensionality reduction relied on pairwise TCRdist distances among GMM-specific receptors from T cells that were either sorted ex vivo or expanded in vitro. The score assigned to each clinical repertoire was mean NN-distance, meaning the average TCRdist to the nearest 10% of tetramer-positive reference sequences. GEM TCR motif frequency was calculated as the fraction of unique TCRs that matched known GEM sequences in V/J usage and CDR3 length. Active tuberculosis was classified by linear discriminant analysis with leave-one-out cross-validation, implemented in scikit-learn. The clones in this table, taken by TCRdb from immuneACCESS, are in-frame only. Not every clone is retained; where verified, under half of the shortfall comes from an unresolved V gene, and the cause of the rest is unknown. D and trimming were read from the DNA, whereas the V and J calls and clone size are those reported in that table. The sample contains tens of thousands of clones, roughly nine tenths of them found a single time. Roughly 16% of the sample comes from the top ten.

The paper's findings and limits, for the study overall: The smaller NN-distances were partly driven by shorter CDR3-alpha lengths in active tuberculosis patients, and the difference for TCR-beta did not reach statistical significance. Smaller mean NN-distances to GMM-specific TCRs were observed in active tuberculosis TCR-alpha repertoires than in IGRA-negative controls, suggesting clonal expansion of GMM-specific TCRs. An accuracy of approximately 87% (AUROC roughly 0.9) was reached by a classifier using the diverse GMM-specific repertoire, compared with around 68% accuracy when GEM motif frequencies were used. Clinical samples were selected based on the availability of cryopreserved specimens, with adults included as active tuberculosis cases and adolescents included as controls.

The CDR3 runs 14 residues from the cysteine to the phenylalanine. Just CDR3 DNA is preserved here, 42 bases in frame from base 1. For this chain, trimming is 5 bases at the V end and 4 bases at the J end, and the number of junction bases without a gene match is 5. CDR1 MNHNY and CDR2 SVGAGI are derived from the germline V gene (reference sequence). At study entry, adolescents were screened for latent tuberculosis infection by tuberculin skin test and QuantiFERON-TB GOLD In-Tube IGRA. Immunosequencing was performed on unsorted cryopreserved PBMC and covered around 94,000 T cells per clinical donor on average. Eleven high schools in the Worcester region of the Western Cape, South Africa, served as enrollment sites for adolescents aged 12 to 18 years. Ten adolescents infected with M. tuberculosis and about 10 uninfected adolescents were chosen and matched for age and sex. For the adolescents, PBMC were isolated by density centrifugation from freshly drawn heparinized blood and then cryopreserved.

The chain employs TRBV6-6 and TRBJ2-1; the junction holds 7 bases that match TRBD1. Sequenced sample: PBMCs. This clonotype was obtained from a donor aged 10-29 years with latent tuberculosis or without tuberculosis infection. Some clones in this sample may be carry-over from other donors' samples. Here is the DNA: TGTGCCAGCAGTACGGGACAGCTTTACAATGAGCAGTTCTTC. The translation is CASSTGQLYNEQFF.